These 30 T cell receptor beta chains originate from one sample sequenced in a study of tumor-infiltrating lymphocytes in oesophageal squamous cell carcinoma. Each CDR3 protein gets one entry after TCRdb re-called the PCR reads with MiXCR. The data contain 3,500 to 4,000 distinct CDR3 sequences, around 19% of them seen just once; the ten biggest clones take up 40% to 55%. Material: normal esophageal tissue next to the tumor. Receptors were obtained from a male donor with esophageal squamous cell carcinoma.

This clonotype appeared many times. The CDR3 DNA is TGTGCCAGTAGTCCCCGGGTCGGAGGGACCGGGGAGCTGTTTTTT. This codes for CASSPRVGGTGELFF. The chain recombines TRBV19 with TRBJ2-2, with D possibly TRBD2 on 6 matching bases. This CDR3 has 15 amino acids. Germline V CDR1 and CDR2: LNHDA, SQIVND (reference sequence). V lost 5 bases and J 5 bases, leaving 15 bases between the germline ends.

Many counts were recorded for this clonotype. The chain employs TRBV6-2 or TRBV6-3 and TRBJ1-2, with 7 bases matching TRBD1. This CDR3 is 14 amino acids long. V shed 5 bases and J 4 bases; nucleotides not matched to a gene: 7. Germline V gives CDR1 MNHEY, CDR2 SVGEGT. CDR3 sequence reads: CASSMFGQAYGYTF. The CDR3 DNA follows: TGTGCCAGCAGTATGTTTGGACAGGCCTATGGCTACACCTTC.

This clonotype qualifies as medium-sized (0.01 to 0.1%). The CDR3 spells CASDGQGWEQFF. CDR3 DNA: TGTGCCAGCGATGGACAGGGGTGGGAGCAGTTCTTC. The chain recombines TRBV7-9 with TRBJ2-1, with 9 bases identical to TRBD1. V lost 8 bases to trimming and J lost 10 bases; unmatched junction nucleotides: 6. The CDR3 is 12 residues long. Germline V lookup: CDR1 SEHNR, CDR2 FQNEAQ (reference sequence).

This clonotype was detected a few times. This may arise from a read error, as a much more abundant clone is one base away. V usage is TRBV5-1 and J usage is TRBJ2-3; D is undetermined. The tail of the sequence fits TRBJ2-7 better, so the J call may be wrong. Looked up from germline, CDR1 is SGHRS and CDR2 is YFSETQ. This CDR3 has 12 residues. The DNA for the CDR3 is TGCGCCAGCAGCCAGACCAGCAATGAGCAGTACTTC. It yields the protein CASSQTSNEQYF.

Regarding this clonotype: A much larger clone lies one base from this, so it may be a read error. This chain uses TRBV25-1 with TRBJ2-1; TRBD1 might be the D (6 bases). The end of the DNA is better explained by TRBJ2-7, so the J call may be wrong. The CDR3 extends over 15 amino acids. Germline CDR1 and CDR2: MGHDK and SYGVNS. CDR3 coding DNA: TGTGCCAGCAGTGAAGGCGGACAGCTCGCCTACGAGCAGTACTTC. Protein: CASSEGGQLAYEQYF.

Of note for this clonotype: This CDR3 fails to terminate in the conserved phenylalanine or tryptophan, so it likely reflects a read error. The DNA is left out, because the CDR3 cannot be placed on it with certainty; the CDR3 is given as TCRdb lists it. V usage is TRBV7-3 and J usage is TRBJ2-3; TRBD1, as called in the table, went unchecked against the DNA. CDR1 and CDR2 (germline): SGHTA, FQGTGA. The CDR3 has 17 residues if both end residues are counted. CDR3 sequence reads: CASSQTRAAGETQYFGP.

The V and J genes are TRBV3-1 and TRBJ2-7; 7 bases agree with TRBD1. Germline CDR1 LGHDT, CDR2 YNNKEL (reference sequence). The CDR3 has 14 amino acids. The V gene end was trimmed by 4 bases and the J gene end by 3 bases; junction bases not matched to a gene: 6. This chain's CDR3 is CASSRRTGDYEQYF. Here the CDR3 DNA reads TGTGCCAGCAGCCGCCGGACAGGAGACTACGAGCAGTACTTC.

This clonotype was detected many times. J is TRBJ2-7 and V is TRBV6-1, with D unresolved. The length of the CDR3 is 14 residues. The V and J ends lost 4 bases and 4 bases respectively, with 14 bases between them. Per germline, CDR1 MNHNS and CDR2 SASEGT. The CDR3 loop reads CASSAYSQGYEQYF. The CDR3 DNA follows: TGTGCCAGCAGTGCTTACTCCCAAGGATACGAGCAGTACTTC.

This clonotype is categorized as medium-sized. V is TRBV12-3 or TRBV12-4 and J is TRBJ2-2; a weak D match, TRBD2 (5 bases). This CDR3 contains 16 residues. V shed 7 bases and J shed 5 bases, with 20 bases lying between them. This CDR3 is CASTLQTGRWTGELFF. The CDR3 bases are TGTGCCAGCACCCTGCAAACGGGAAGGTGGACCGGGGAGCTGTTTTTT.

In this sample, this clonotype turned up a few times. This sequence joins TRBV5-1 and TRBJ1-1, with 9 bases matching TRBD1. This CDR3 region has 18 residues. The V and J ends lost 4 bases and 1 base, in that order; junction bases with no gene match: 14. The germline V gene encodes CDR1 SGHRS and CDR2 YFSETQ. Here the CDR3 reads CASSGNVDRGRPNTEAFF. For the CDR3, the DNA is TGCGCCAGCAGCGGAAACGTAGACAGGGGGAGGCCGAACACTGAAGCTTTCTTT.

This clonotype was counted many times. The gene calls are TRBV6-1 and TRBJ1-5, with D hard to call. V lost 0 bases, J lost 4 bases, and 4 bases lay in between. CDR3 length equals 13 residues. Germline V gives CDR1 MNHNS, CDR2 SASEGT. In DNA, the CDR3 is TGTGCCAGCAGTGAAGCCGGGAATCAGCCCCAGCATTTT. This encodes CASSEAGNQPQHF.

The table lists this clonotype with many counts. This chain joins TRBV11-2 and TRBJ2-1; 9 bases are a match to TRBD1. The CDR3 is made up of 18 amino acids. V was clipped by 5 bases and J by 10 bases; unmatched bases: 21. Germline CDR1 SGHAT, CDR2 FQNNGV. For the CDR3, the DNA is TGTGCCAGCAGCCCCATCCCGGGACAGGGTTTGAGGACCTACGAGCAGTTCTTC. Its translation is CASSPIPGQGLRTYEQFF.

This clonotype was detected ten times or more. Possible read error: a much larger clone is one base away. The chain carries TRBV7-9 and TRBJ2-7; D is uncertain. This CDR3 region has 11 residues. Germline-derived CDR1 and CDR2 are SEHNR and FQNEAQ (reference sequence). Trimming pared 5 bases from V and 7 bases from J, leaving 9 bases between. The CDR3 loop is CASSPGLEQYF. The DNA for the CDR3 is TGTGCCAGCAGCCCCGGGCTAGAGCAGTACTTC.

Of note for this clonotype: The conserved phenylalanine or tryptophan is not found at the CDR3 terminus, so this likely reflects a read error. No DNA is shown, since the ends of the CDR3 on it are uncertain; the CDR3 is the one TCRdb lists. The chain recombines TRBV6-8 with TRBJ2-6; the table's D call of TRBD1 was not tested on the DNA. The CDR3 is made up of 17 amino acids, end residues included. From germline, CDR1 is MNHGY and CDR2 SAAAGT. CDR3 region: CASSQTTGQGEEQYFGA.

This clonotype was counted at least ten times. This chain links TRBV5-4 with TRBJ2-3; D unclear. Germline loops: CDR1 SGHNT, CDR2 YYREEE (reference sequence). The CDR3 has 14 residues. The ends were cut back, 1 base at V and 0 bases at J, with 6 bases in the middle. Written as DNA, the CDR3 is TGTGCCAGCAGCTTGACAACTAGCACAGATACGCAGTATTTT. This encodes CASSLTTSTDTQYF.

This clonotype has only one observation. Since a much larger clone is just one base distant, this may be a read error. The genes are TRBV5-4 and TRBJ2-4, with 8 bases aligning to TRBD2. This CDR3 has 14 amino acids. The junction had 13 bases not matched to a gene; V was cut back by 4 bases and J by 13 bases. Per germline, CDR1 SGHNT and CDR2 YYREEE (reference sequence). The CDR3 coding sequence is TGTGCCAGCAGCCCGGGGGGGCTCTCCAATGAGCAGTACTTC. This sequence encodes CASSPGGLSNEQYF. The full variable domain, its missing parts supplied by reference TRBV5-4 and TRBJ2-4, is ETGVTQSPTHLIKTRGQQVTLRCSSQSGHNTVSWYQQALGQGPQFIFQYYREEENGRGNFPPRFSGLQFPNYSSELNVNALELDDSALYLCASSPGGLSNEQYFGAGTRLSVL.

The V and J genes are TRBV10-3 and TRBJ2-3; 16 nucleotides line up with TRBD2. Germline CDR1 is ENHRY and CDR2 is SYGVKD. CDR3 size: 20 residues. Trimming took 6 bases from V and 3 from J; bases not matched to a gene: 15. In nucleotides, the CDR3 is TGTGCCATCAGGGCAAGAGGGACTAGCGGGGGGGCCGAGGTAACAGATACGCAGTATTTT. Protein product: CAIRARGTSGGAEVTDTQYF.

This clonotype appeared a few times. The chain couples TRBV5-1 to TRBJ1-3; D is possibly TRBD1 (5 bases). The germline CDR1 and CDR2 sequences are SGHRS and YFSETQ. CDR3 length equals 14 residues. Trimming removed 4 bases from V and 2 bases from J, with 10 bases in between. The CDR3, as DNA: TGCGCCAGCAGCACTGCGGGGGCTGGAAACACCATATATTTT. Protein: CASSTAGAGNTIYF.

About this clonotype: This likely comes from a read error, as the CDR3 has no conserved phenylalanine or tryptophan at its end. No DNA is shown, since the ends of the CDR3 on it are uncertain; the CDR3 is the one TCRdb lists. The chain carries TRBV7-2 and TRBJ2-6; TRBD2, the table's D call, lacks a check against the DNA. The germline CDR1 and CDR2 sequences are SGHTA and FQGNSA. The CDR3 region is 16 residues in length, termini included. CDR3 region: CASRERGGLNEQFFGA.

Only a few counts were recorded for this clonotype. This chain's CDR3 is CASSPDGWDQPQHF. The CDR3 DNA is TGTGCCAGCAGCCCGGACGGGTGGGATCAGCCCCAGCATTTT. The V gene is TRBV2, the J gene TRBJ1-5; D unclear. Germline values: CDR1 SNHLY, CDR2 FYNNEI. V was clipped by 6 bases and J by 5 bases, with 14 bases between them. There are 14 residues in the CDR3.

The chain employs TRBV15 and TRBJ2-1; D is perhaps TRBD2 (7 bases). The CDR3 covers 17 residues. Per the germline V gene, CDR1 is LNHNV and CDR2 is YYDKDF (reference sequence). Trimming took 1 base from V and 2 from J, leaving 15 bases between them. The CDR3 DNA follows: TGTGCCACCAGCAGAGGGAGGGGCGGGGGCGCCTACAATGAGCAGTTCTTC. Its protein product is CATSRGRGGGAYNEQFF. The full variable domain, completed using reference TRBV15 and TRBJ2-1, is DAMVIQNPRYQVTQFGKPVTLSCSQTLNHNVMYWYQQKSSQAPKLLFHYYDKDFNNEADTPDNFQSRRPNTSFCFLDIRSPGLGDTAMYLCATSRGRGGGAYNEQFFGPGTRLTVL.

Many counts were recorded for this clonotype. This is likely a read error, given that the CDR3 carries no conserved phenylalanine or tryptophan at its end. The DNA is left out, because the CDR3 cannot be placed on it with certainty; the CDR3 is given as TCRdb lists it. The V gene is TRBV7-3, the J gene TRBJ2-6. In germline, CDR1 is SGHTA, CDR2 FQGTGA. The CDR3 spans 8 residues, counting both ends. The CDR3 sequence: CASSVGTS.

In its sample, this clonotype was seen many times. V gene TRBV11-3 combines with J gene TRBJ1-5; D is unresolved. Between the trimmed V and J ends, which lost 2 bases and 8 bases, there was a span of 10 bases. The CDR3 consists of 13 residues. In germline, CDR1 is SGHNT, CDR2 YENEEA. DNA of the CDR3: TGTGCCAGCAGCTTATCAGTCTTTGAGCCCCAGCATTTT. Translated, it gives CASSLSVFEPQHF.

The chain recombines TRBV30 with TRBJ2-4; D is possibly TRBD2 (6 bases). The DNA matches TRBJ2-7 better at its end, which makes the J call doubtful. CDR1 is GTSNPN and CDR2 is SVGIG in the germline V gene (reference sequence). This CDR3 comprises 14 residues. Written as DNA, the CDR3 is TGTGCCTGGAAATCGGGACTGCGGATGGCCGAGCAGTACTTC. Protein: CAWKSGLRMAEQYF.

This clonotype was observed at least ten times. V gene TRBV6-1 combines with J gene TRBJ2-5, with D tentatively TRBD1 or TRBD2 (6 bases each). CDR3 length: 14 residues. The germline V gene has CDR1 MNHNS and CDR2 SASEGT. Trimming pared 10 bases from V and 2 bases from J, leaving 17 bases between. CDR3 loop: CATDRGGTQETQYF. CDR3 DNA sequence: TGTGCCACCGACAGAGGGGGGACACAAGAGACCCAGTACTTC.

There are a few counts of this clonotype. The chain couples TRBV27 to TRBJ1-3, with 7 nucleotides matching TRBD1. The germline V gene encodes CDR1 MNHEY and CDR2 SMNVEV (reference sequence). J lost 0 bases, V lost 6 bases, and 8 bases had no gene match. The CDR3 runs to 16 residues. CDR3 sequence (DNA): TGTGCCAGCAGCCGCAAGACAGGGCTCTCTGGAAACACCATATATTTT. Translating it yields CASSRKTGLSGNTIYF.

Many counts were recorded for this clonotype. V usage is TRBV5-1 and J usage is TRBJ2-2; D unresolved. Trimming pared 1 base from V and 4 bases from J, leaving 8 bases between. The CDR3 has 14 residues. Germline CDR1 is SGHRS and CDR2 is YFSETQ. CDR3 residues: CASSLTHSTGELFF. CDR3 coding DNA: TGCGCCAGCAGCTTGACACACTCCACCGGGGAGCTGTTTTTT.

The sample holds a few counts of this clonotype. The chain links TRBV5-1 to TRBJ1-3; D gene unclear. The germline gives CDR1 SGHRS, CDR2 YFSETQ. The CDR3 is 15 residues long. With 0 bases removed from V and 1 base from J, the gap between germline ends came to 8 bases. The CDR3 spells CASSLAGVSGNTIYF. CDR3 bases: TGCGCCAGCAGCTTGGCCGGGGTTTCTGGAAACACCATATATTTT.

This chain connects TRBV19 to TRBJ1-2, with TRBD1 matching 9 bases. Germline assignment: CDR1 LNHDA and CDR2 SQIVND (reference sequence). The CDR3 extends over 15 amino acids. V shed 6 bases, J shed 5 bases, and the junction held 10 bases outside the gene matches. In nucleotides, the CDR3 is TGTGCCAGTAGCGTCCCTGGGGACAGGGTGTATGGCTACACCTTC. Its translation is CASSVPGDRVYGYTF.

As to this clonotype: The CDR3 does not end in the conserved phenylalanine or tryptophan, so this is likely a read error. No DNA is shown, since the ends of the CDR3 on it are uncertain; the CDR3 is the one TCRdb lists. The CDR3 sequence is CASRPPGSDSPLHFGN. The chain has TRBV6-6 and TRBJ2-7; the table names TRBD2, a call not compared with the DNA. The CDR3 spans 16 amino acids, including both terminal residues. Germline V gives CDR1 MNHNY, CDR2 SVGAGI (reference sequence).